This TCR beta chain was documented in a study of tumor and adjacent non-tumor tissue in lung cancer. Whole-study findings and limits: Higher tumor TCR diversity was associated with shorter survival.

No cell sorting was done before RNA was extracted from the tissue. Newly diagnosed lung cancer patients had thoracic surgery in China, August–late 2014, without prior chemotherapy. A modified ARM-PCR protocol with three rounds of nested PCR amplified TCRbeta. TCRdb itself ran the multiplex PCR reads through MiXCR, one entry per CDR3 protein. The sample carries 100,000 to 150,000 distinct CDR3 sequences, roughly 67% recorded once. On this clonotype itself: Its specificity is unknown. A much more abundant neighbour one base away suggests this may be a read error.

The TCR was taken from a man aged 25 to 40 with non-small cell lung cancer. The sequenced sample consisted of lung tumor tissue.

CDR3 sequence: CASSVAEETQYF. The CDR3 coding sequence is TGTGCCAGCAGTGTGGCAGAAGAGACCCAGTACTTC. This chain joins TRBV6-1 and TRBJ2-5, with D hard to call. Trimming shortened V by 4 bases and J by 3 bases, and 6 bases separated the two germline ends. CDR3 length equals 12 residues. Germline V gene lookup returns CDR1 MNHNS and CDR2 SASEGT.